One T cell receptor (beta chain) is described in this entry. Its antigen is undetermined. Germline V gene lookup returns CDR1 LNHDA and CDR2 SQIVND (reference sequence). V lost 1 base, J lost 2 bases, and 8 bases lay in between. This CDR3 is built from 14 residues. Data came from immunoSEQ multiplex PCR; TCRdb stores just in-frame clones and leaves some out. The sample lists roughly 320,000 clones; approximately 86% were seen once. This specimen belongs to a study of Ad26.COV2.S vaccination and SARS-CoV-2 variants. Overall study context: Once, or twice with 56 days between doses, Ad26.COV2.S was given intramuscularly. Study observations and caveats: Similar non-spike TCR breadth was seen in vaccine and placebo recipients.

Treatment defined: some 20 received Ad26.COV2.S at low or high dose, single or two shots; 5 received placebo; per-sample allocation not given. Samples analyzed were those drawn on day 63 after the first vaccine or placebo injection. This material consisted of peripheral blood, taken in a trial of Ad26.COV2.S vaccine versus placebo. This sequence was found in a person aged 18 to 65 who received the Ad26.COV2.S COVID-19 vaccine or a placebo. The chain uses TRBV19 and TRBJ2-5, with a possible D match to TRBD1 (5 bases). The CDR3 nucleotides read TGTGCCAGTAGTATAGGCAGGGTACAAGAGACCCAGTACTTC. Translation: CASSIGRVQETQYF. The entire variable domain, with the rest obtained from reference TRBV19 and TRBJ2-5, is as follows: DGGITQSPKYLFRKEGQNVTLSCEQNLNHDAMYWYRQDPGQGLRLIYYSQIVNDFQKGDIAEGYSVSREKKESFPLTVTSAQKNPTAFYLCASSIGRVQETQYFGPGTRLLVL.